The entry below gives a single T cell receptor beta chain sequence along with its context. Its antigen is still unknown. This CDR3 comprises 14 residues. Germline CDR1 and CDR2: DFQATT and SNEGSKA (reference sequence). The V gene lost 3 bases and the J gene lost 4 bases, with 13 bases spanning the gap. This entry is derived from a study of vaccination effects on CD4 cells after COVID-19. Antigen-specific CD4+ T cells expanded by the ViraFEST assay with viral peptide pools were then sequenced. Cells that had been cultured for roughly 9 days were the source of isolated CD4+ T cells. TCRdb's table, derived via immunoSEQ multiplex PCR, lists solely in-frame clones and lacks some. In the table there are roughly 76,000 clones, 70% to 75% of which are singletons.

The sample consisted of CD4+ T cells from PBMCs cultured with HCoV-229E spike peptides, taken before COVID-19 vaccination. The chain recombines TRBV20-1 with TRBJ2-1, with unresolved D. The receptor was isolated from a human donor who received a COVID-19 vaccine. CDR3 bases: TGCAGTGCTAGTTCGGGTGTCGTGTACAATGAGCAGTTCTTC. It yields the protein CSASSGVVYNEQFF.